Listed below are T cell receptor beta chains from one sample, sequenced in a study of blood T cell repertoires in COVID-19. Some clones are missing from TCRdb's copy, which holds only in-frame ones; the method was immunoSEQ multiplex PCR. In the table there are some 250,000 clones, 87% of which are singletons. The sequenced material came from peripheral blood. The receptor source for this set is a man between 60 and 70 years old who had recovered from COVID-19. Both conserved end residues are part of each CDR3. The order of the fields is CDR3 DNA, CDR3 protein, D gene, clone size, J gene, V gene. D genes are given only for firm matches. Expanded clones get a size class; other rows say once, few or many, or leave the size out.

DNA: TGTGCCAGCTCAGAAGGACAGGGGGCAGATCAGCCCCAGCATTTT
CDR3: CASSEGQGADQPQHF
D: TRBD1
size: NA
J: TRBJ1-5
V: TRBV18

DNA: TGTGCCAGCAGCCCCTTTGGCGTAGCGGGGGGCCCCAATGAGCAGTTCTTC
CDR3: CASSPFGVAGGPNEQFF
D: TRBD2
size: NA
J: TRBJ2-1
V: TRBV7-9

DNA: TGTGCCAGCACCTACAACAGGGGTCCCTATGGCTACACCTTC
CDR3: CASTYNRGPYGYTF
D: TRBD1
size: NA
J: TRBJ1-2
V: TRBV28

DNA: TGTGCCAGTAGTCCTCGGGTGATGAACACTGAAGCTTTCTTT
CDR3: CASSPRVMNTEAFF
D: NA
size: NA
J: TRBJ1-1
V: TRBV19

DNA: TGCGCCAGCAGCACGGGACAGGGGGCGCGCGGAAACACCATATATTTT
CDR3: CASSTGQGARGNTIYF
D: TRBD1
size: few
J: TRBJ1-3
V: TRBV5-1

DNA: TGTGCCAGCAGCTTAGAGTATGGCGGGGGGGCAAATGAGCAGTTCTTC
CDR3: CASSLEYGGGANEQFF
D: TRBD2
size: NA
J: TRBJ2-1
V: TRBV7-2

DNA: TGCAGCGTTGAGGGACAGGGCTTTAACTATGGCTACACCTTC
CDR3: CSVEGQGFNYGYTF
D: TRBD1
size: NA
J: TRBJ1-2
V: TRBV29-1

DNA: TGCGCCAGCAGCGTGACAGGGGCCCAGCCCCAGCATTTT
CDR3: CASSVTGAQPQHF
D: TRBD1
size: NA
J: TRBJ1-5
V: TRBV5-1

DNA: TGCGCCAGCAGCTTCCCAGGGGGCCGAACTGAAGCTTTCTTT
CDR3: CASSFPGGRTEAFF
D: TRBD1
size: NA
J: TRBJ1-1
V: TRBV5-1

DNA: TGTGCCAGTAGGCGATCACAGGGGTTCGCAGATACGCAGTATTTT
CDR3: CASRRSQGFADTQYF
D: TRBD1
size: once
J: TRBJ2-3
V: TRBV19

DNA: TGTGCCACCAGTGATCCTCGACAGACTGAAGCTTTCTTT
CDR3: CATSDPRQTEAFF
D: NA
size: NA
J: TRBJ1-1
V: TRBV24-1

DNA: TGCGCCAGCAGCCAACAAGCGAGTAGCGGGAGCACAGATACGCAGTATTTT
CDR3: CASSQQASSGSTDTQYF
D: TRBD2
size: NA
J: TRBJ2-3
V: TRBV4-1

DNA: TGTGCCAGCAGTTACTCATTGCAGGATACCTACGAGCAGTACTTC
CDR3: CASSYSLQDTYEQYF
D: NA
size: NA
J: TRBJ2-7
V: TRBV6-5

DNA: TGTGCCAGCAGAATTTCTAGGGACAGGGGGCATGGCTACACCTTC
CDR3: CASRISRDRGHGYTF
D: TRBD1
size: NA
J: TRBJ1-2
V: TRBV6-5

DNA: TGTGCCAGCACGTACAGGGATTTCTTTGGCTACACCTTC
CDR3: CASTYRDFFGYTF
D: NA
size: NA
J: TRBJ1-2
V: TRBV6-5

DNA: TGTGCCAGCACCCTCTTAGGGGAGCTGTTTTTT
CDR3: CASTLLGELFF
D: NA
size: NA
J: TRBJ2-2
V: TRBV2

DNA: TGTGCCAGCAGTGATAGGACAGGCCGGGACGAGCAGTACTTC
CDR3: CASSDRTGRDEQYF
D: TRBD1
size: NA
J: TRBJ2-7
V: TRBV6-2/TRBV6-3

DNA: TGTGCCAGCAGGGCGACAGGGACTAATCAGCCCCAGCATTTT
CDR3: CASRATGTNQPQHF
D: TRBD1
size: NA
J: TRBJ1-5
V: TRBV6-5

DNA: TGTGCCAGCAGCCAATCGGACAGAGGGTATAAAGAATACAATGAGCAGTTCTTC
CDR3: CASSQSDRGYKEYNEQFF
D: NA
size: NA
J: TRBJ2-1
V: TRBV14

DNA: TGCGCCAGCAGCTTGGACAGGGGGGGCCCTGGAAACACCATATATTTT
CDR3: CASSLDRGGPGNTIYF
D: TRBD1
size: NA
J: TRBJ1-3
V: TRBV5-1

DNA: TGTGCCAGCAGTACTATGTCTCGGGGGGCTACCTACAATGAGCAGTTCTTC
CDR3: CASSTMSRGATYNEQFF
D: NA
size: once
J: TRBJ2-1
V: TRBV7-2

DNA: TGTGCCAGCAGCCGAACCCGCAGGAACACCGGGGAGCTGTTTTTT
CDR3: CASSRTRRNTGELFF
D: NA
size: few
J: TRBJ2-2
V: TRBV5-6

DNA: TGTGCCAGCAGCTTCCTCAGGGCTTCTTACTATGGCTACACCTTC
CDR3: CASSFLRASYYGYTF
D: NA
size: NA
J: TRBJ1-2
V: TRBV7-9

DNA: TGTGCCAGCACCGCCGGGACAGACACCAATCAGCCCCAGCATTTT
CDR3: CASTAGTDTNQPQHF
D: TRBD1
size: NA
J: TRBJ1-5
V: TRBV2

DNA: TGTGCCAGCAGTGTCGGCAGGGTGGAGAATTCACCCCTCCACTTT
CDR3: CASSVGRVENSPLHF
D: NA
size: NA
J: TRBJ1-6
V: TRBV25-1

DNA: TGTGCCAGCAGCCTACGGGTGGGTGAAGCTTTCTTT
CDR3: CASSLRVGEAFF
D: NA
size: NA
J: TRBJ1-1
V: TRBV28

DNA: TGTGCCAGCCGACAGGGTCACACCTACGAGCAGTACTTC
CDR3: CASRQGHTYEQYF
D: TRBD1
size: once
J: TRBJ2-7
V: TRBV3-1/TRBV3-2

DNA: TGTGCCAGCTCACCGAACATTCGACAGGGCGCCGGTGAAAAACTGTTTTTT
CDR3: CASSPNIRQGAGEKLFF
D: TRBD1
size: NA
J: TRBJ1-4
V: TRBV18

DNA: TGCGCCAGCAAAGGGGGACAGGGGGCGTACGAGCAGTACTTC
CDR3: CASKGGQGAYEQYF
D: TRBD1
size: NA
J: TRBJ2-7
V: TRBV10-2

DNA: TGTGCCAGCAGTTTAGTGGGAGGGGCCTACGAGCAGTACTTC
CDR3: CASSLVGGAYEQYF
D: TRBD2
size: few
J: TRBJ2-7
V: TRBV27

DNA: TGTGCCAGCAGGCCGGGCAGGGGGAAAGAGGGCTACACCTTC
CDR3: CASRPGRGKEGYTF
D: TRBD1
size: few
J: TRBJ1-2
V: TRBV6-5

DNA: TGTGCCAGCTCTCACAGGGCCGGGGAGCTGTTTTTT
CDR3: CASSHRAGELFF
D: NA
size: NA
J: TRBJ2-2
V: TRBV18

DNA: TGTGCCAGCAGTGAATTCGAGTGGGACATCAGCGATGAGCAGTTCTTC
CDR3: CASSEFEWDISDEQFF
D: NA
size: NA
J: TRBJ2-1
V: TRBV6-1

DNA: TGTGCTAGTGGTTTGCTCTGGCCGCAGGGGATGAACACTGAAGCTTTCTTT
CDR3: CASGLLWPQGMNTEAFF
D: NA
size: NA
J: TRBJ1-1
V: TRBV12-5

DNA: TGCGCCAGCAGCTTTGGAGGCTCTGGAAACACCATATATTTT
CDR3: CASSFGGSGNTIYF
D: NA
size: NA
J: TRBJ1-3
V: TRBV5-1

DNA: TGTGCCAGCAGTCCCCGGGACAGGGAACATGGGGAGCTGTTTTTT
CDR3: CASSPRDREHGELFF
D: TRBD1
size: NA
J: TRBJ2-2
V: TRBV6-5

DNA: TGTGCCAGCAGACCCCCCGAGGGTTCTGGGGCCAACGTCCTGACTTTC
CDR3: CASRPPEGSGANVLTF
D: NA
size: NA
J: TRBJ2-6
V: TRBV6-6

DNA: TGTGCCAGCAGCCACCCGACAGGGAACTACGAGCAGTACTTC
CDR3: CASSHPTGNYEQYF
D: TRBD1
size: NA
J: TRBJ2-7
V: TRBV5-4

DNA: TGTGCCAGCAGCCAAACGGGGGGGCCCCAGCATTTT
CDR3: CASSQTGGPQHF
D: NA
size: NA
J: TRBJ1-5
V: TRBV9

DNA: TGTGCCAGCTCACCATTCCAGGGGACTGAAGCTTTCTTT
CDR3: CASSPFQGTEAFF
D: NA
size: NA
J: TRBJ1-1
V: TRBV18

DNA: TGTGCCAGCAGCCGACCCGGGACAGGGGCAGGAAACACCATATATTTT
CDR3: CASSRPGTGAGNTIYF
D: TRBD1
size: NA
J: TRBJ1-3
V: TRBV11-2

DNA: TGTGCCAGCAGCACGGTGGTCGGGGAGCTGTTTTTT
CDR3: CASSTVVGELFF
D: NA
size: NA
J: TRBJ2-2
V: TRBV7-9

DNA: TGTGCCAGCAGCCGCGGGGGGCCCCCCACAGATACGCAGTATTTT
CDR3: CASSRGGPPTDTQYF
D: TRBD2
size: NA
J: TRBJ2-3
V: TRBV7-9

DNA: TGCGCCAGCAGCTTGTGGGCAGGAGGGGATGAGCAGTTCTTC
CDR3: CASSLWAGGDEQFF
D: NA
size: NA
J: TRBJ2-1
V: TRBV5-1

DNA: TGTGCCAGCAGTGACAGGGGGCGCGGAGTTTATACTGAAGCTTTCTTT
CDR3: CASSDRGRGVYTEAFF
D: TRBD1
size: NA
J: TRBJ1-1
V: TRBV28